This record covers a single TCR beta chain. The antigen remains unidentified. The data were produced by immunoSEQ multiplex PCR, yet TCRdb's version contains in-frame clones alone and is incomplete. This table holds some 17,000 clones, 81% found once. The source of the sample is a study of cytotoxic CD8 clonotypes in ibrutinib-treated CLL. Study-level information: Per sample, productive templates averaged around 250,000 and productive rearrangements averaged about 100,000.

Trimming removed 7 bases at V and 5 bases at J, with 12 bases between. The CDR3 spans 11 residues. The germline gives CDR1 DFQATT, CDR2 SNEGSKA (reference sequence). Cryopreserved PBMCs yielded about 2 micrograms of genomic DNA for TCR beta libraries. Points from the study as a whole: Clonality increased at ibrutinib response, then returned toward baseline at progression. Baseline-level clonality went beyond age-matched healthy donors and moved in step with circulating CD8+ T-cell counts.

The receptor was derived from a human donor with chronic lymphocytic leukemia. The V call is TRBV20-1, the J call TRBJ2-7, with D maybe TRBD2 (6 bases). Sequenced here: PBMCs, sampled before ibrutinib treatment. The CDR3 sequence: CSVPTGDEQYF. The CDR3 DNA reads as TGCAGTGTACCGACGGGGGACGAGCAGTACTTC.